The TCR beta chain under discussion was sequenced for a study of human T cells and chemical hapten exposure. This CDR3 contains 15 residues. Trimming at V came to 0 bases and at J to 2 bases, leaving 3 bases not matched to a gene. Germline assignment: CDR1 MNHEY and CDR2 SVGAGI. Time point: patch test 1, 2 weeks after DPC sensitization. Indicated treatment: therapeutic diphenylcyclopropenone sensitization with weekly scalp DPC. Suited to DPC and affected by alopecia, the donors ranged from 18 to 70 years old. This clonotype was detected only once. In the original analysis: A per-sample median of approximately 100,000 TCRs was observed, with a range of roughly 20,000 to 690,600. TCRdb re-called the RACE reads through MiXCR, storing one row per CDR3 protein. The V and J calls and clone size come from TCRdb's table, not from the authors' own analysis. The table shows some 170,000 distinct CDR3 sequences, with about a fifth occurring only once.

The specimen was whole blood, collected in connection with sensitization to the hapten diphenylcyclopropenone (DPC). The receptor's source is a woman between 45 and 60 years old with alopecia areata. Some clones in this sample may be carry-over from other donors' samples. The V gene is TRBV6-5, the J gene TRBJ2-7; 8 bases are a match to TRBD1. CDR3 protein: CASSYSEQGAYEQYF. The CDR3 bases are TGTGCCAGCAGTTACTCGGAACAGGGGGCCTACGAGCAGTACTTC.